These 21 T cell receptor beta chains share one sample of origin, sequenced in a study of blood T cell repertoires in COVID-19. Measured with immunoSEQ multiplex PCR; TCRdb has only the in-frame clones, and not every one. The data contain about 60,000 clones, about 89% of them singletons. Input material: peripheral blood. The receptors were sampled from a human donor in a cohort sampled during active COVID-19.

J is TRBJ1-2 and V is TRBV9; D might be TRBD1 (6 bases). This CDR3 region has 15 residues. CDR1 and CDR2 from the germline V gene are SGDLS and YYNGEE. V lost 2 bases to trimming and J lost 5 bases, with 16 bases between them. CDR3 residues: CASSVGSGGQYGYTF. The CDR3 coding sequence is TGTGCCAGCAGCGTTGGGTCCGGGGGGCAATATGGCTACACCTTC.

This clone was found a few times. The V call is TRBV3-1 (or the pseudogene TRBV3-2), the J call TRBJ2-5; 10 bases agree with TRBD2. The CDR3 extends over 18 amino acids. J was trimmed by 5 bases and V by 5 bases; bases with no gene match: 17. Germline CDR1 and CDR2: LGHDT and YNNKEL (reference sequence). CDR3 coding DNA: TGTGCCAGCAGCTCCCTCCGGGGACTAGCGTTCAAGGCCGAGACCCAGTACTTC. It yields the protein CASSSLRGLAFKAETQYF.

This rearrangement joins TRBV7-2 to TRBJ2-3; 7 bases align to TRBD2. Germline V CDR1 and CDR2: SGHTA, FQGNSA. CDR3 length equals 15 residues. J gave up 1 base and V 5 bases, and 6 bases lay outside the gene matches. The chain's CDR3 is CASSMRLAGTDTQYF. CDR3 bases: TGTGCCAGCAGCATGAGACTAGCAGGCACAGATACGCAGTATTTT.

This chain connects TRBV6-1 to TRBJ1-2, with 7 bases aligning to TRBD1. The V and J ends lost 1 base and 7 bases, in that order; junction bases with no gene match: 6. The CDR3 is made up of 14 amino acids. Germline V gives CDR1 MNHNS, CDR2 SASEGT. The CDR3 protein is CASSEDRGMGGYTF. The CDR3 DNA sequence: TGTGCCAGCAGTGAAGACAGGGGAATGGGTGGCTACACCTTC.

The chain is built from TRBV6-5 and TRBJ1-2, with 7 bases lining up with TRBD1. V lost 3 bases and J lost 4; bases outside the gene matches: 8. CDR3 length: 15 residues. Germline V lookup: CDR1 MNHEY, CDR2 SVGAGI. CDR3 residues: CASSYFGTEIYGYTF. DNA of the CDR3: TGTGCCAGCAGTTATTTCGGGACAGAGATCTATGGCTACACCTTC.

The gene calls are TRBV30 and TRBJ2-1; the match to TRBD1 covers 7 bases. J lost 8 bases, V lost 4 bases, and 5 bases had no gene match. From germline, CDR1 is GTSNPN and CDR2 SVGIG (reference sequence). CDR3 length equals 12 residues. The CDR3 DNA reads as TGTGCCTGGACACCAGGGGGAGATGAGCAGTTCTTC. It specifies CAWTPGGDEQFF.

The rearrangement uses TRBV24-1 and TRBJ2-1; 15 nucleotides line up with TRBD2. The CDR3 contains 21 residues. V lost 1 base and J lost 5; bases outside the gene matches: 14. Germline V gives CDR1 KGHDR, CDR2 SFDVKD. CDR3 protein: CATSDFWPRTSGGAGDNEQFF. The CDR3 nucleotides read TGTGCCACCAGTGATTTTTGGCCGCGGACTAGCGGGGGGGCGGGGGACAATGAGCAGTTCTTC.

The V gene is TRBV27, the J gene TRBJ1-2; 10 bases are shared with TRBD1. The germline V gene encodes CDR1 MNHEY and CDR2 SMNVEV (reference sequence). This CDR3 contains 14 residues. V shed 5 bases and J 8 bases; nucleotides not matched to a gene: 8. CDR3 nucleotide sequence: TGTGCCAGCAGTCCCCGGACAGGGGGAGGCGGCTACACCTTC. It yields the protein CASSPRTGGGGYTF.

This sequence joins TRBV6-5 and TRBJ1-1; perhaps TRBD1 as D (5 bases). The V gene lost 8 bases and the J gene lost 5 bases, with 12 bases spanning the gap. Germline CDR1 is MNHEY and CDR2 is SVGAGI. The CDR3 totals 12 residues. CDR3 bases: TGTGCCAGCCCTATTCGGGGGACTGAAGCTTTCTTT. Its protein is CASPIRGTEAFF.

V and J are TRBV6-2 or TRBV6-3 and TRBJ2-7; 8 bases are shared with TRBD2. Germline V gives CDR1 MNHEY, CDR2 SVGEGT. The CDR3 has 18 residues. The V gene end was trimmed by 0 bases and the J gene end by 2 bases; junction bases not matched to a gene: 12. The CDR3 DNA sequence: TGTGCCAGCAGTTACTCGACGGGGGGGCTTTGGAGTACCTACGAGCAGTACTTC. Its translation: CASSYSTGGLWSTYEQYF.

As DNA, the CDR3 is TGTGCCAGCAGGCGCCGGGGGGACCAAGAGACCCAGTACTTC. It yields the protein CASRRRGDQETQYF. This chain links TRBV5-6 with TRBJ2-5; TRBD2 matches at 7 bases. This CDR3 has 14 residues. From germline, CDR1 is SGHDT and CDR2 YYEEEE. V dropped 5 bases and J dropped 0; count of bases not matched to a gene: 4.

This clone was observed a few times. The gene calls are TRBV7-9 and TRBJ1-6; 10 bases match TRBD1. CDR1 and CDR2 (germline): SEHNR, FQNEAQ (reference sequence). This CDR3 region has 15 residues. J lost 7 bases, V lost 5 bases, and 5 bases had no gene match. CDR3 sequence: CASSHRDRGNSPLHF. The CDR3 nucleotides read TGTGCCAGCAGCCACCGGGACAGGGGAAATTCACCCCTCCACTTT.

The rearrangement uses TRBV2 and TRBJ1-1, with a weak D call TRBD1 (5 bases). The CDR3 runs 12 residues. V lost 2 bases and J lost 11, with 12 bases in between. Germline V gene sequence: CDR1 SNHLY, CDR2 FYNNEI. CDR3 sequence reads: CASSEQGIVAFF. The CDR3 DNA follows: TGTGCCAGCAGTGAACAGGGTATCGTTGCTTTCTTT.

J is TRBJ1-2 and V is TRBV2, with D unclear. The CDR3 is made up of 14 amino acids. Germline V CDR1 and CDR2: SNHLY, FYNNEI. The ends were cut back, 3 bases at V and 8 bases at J, with 16 bases in the middle. DNA for the CDR3: TGTGCCAGCAGTGAGAAAACACCCCCTCAAGGCTACACCTTC. This sequence encodes CASSEKTPPQGYTF.

The V and J genes are TRBV28 and TRBJ2-7; D call uncertain. With 6 bases removed from V and 4 bases from J, the gap between germline ends came to 7 bases. The germline CDR1 and CDR2 sequences are MDHEN and SYDVKM. This CDR3 is 11 amino acids long. The DNA for the CDR3 is TGTGCCAGCAGAACCAGATACGAGCAGTACTTC. Protein: CASRTRYEQYF.

In this sample, this clone turned up a few times. V gene TRBV3-1 (or the pseudogene TRBV3-2) combines with J gene TRBJ2-1; 9 nucleotides agree with TRBD2. Germline-derived CDR1 and CDR2 are LGHDT and YNNKEL (reference sequence). V was pared by 3 bases and J by 6 bases, with 12 bases of the junction left unmatched. The CDR3 loop spans 17 amino acids. The CDR3 spells CASSHPFLAGKLNEQFF. The DNA of the CDR3 is TGTGCCAGCAGCCATCCTTTCCTAGCGGGGAAGCTCAATGAGCAGTTCTTC.

The chain is built from TRBV4-3 and TRBJ1-5; 7 bases are a match to TRBD1. The V segment lost 0 bases and the J segment 5 bases; nucleotides outside the gene matches: 16. Germline V lookup: CDR1 LGHNA, CDR2 YSLEER. The CDR3 loop spans 19 amino acids. CDR3 sequence: CASSQDRATGSPADQPQHF. For the CDR3, the DNA is TGCGCCAGCAGCCAAGATCGGGCGACAGGGTCCCCCGCTGATCAGCCCCAGCATTTT.

The CDR3 DNA is TGTGCCAGCAGGAGGGACAGGGAGTACAATGAGCAGTTCTTC. Protein sequence: CASRRDREYNEQFF. The chain combines TRBV28 with TRBJ2-1, with TRBD1 matching over 9 bases. The V and J ends lost 6 bases and 4 bases, in that order; junction bases with no gene match: 4. The germline V gene has CDR1 MDHEN and CDR2 SYDVKM. The CDR3 has 14 amino acids.

This clone has just a few counts. Other DNA sequences within the sample encode an identical CDR3. CDR3 in amino acids: CASRGGTEAFF. In nucleotides, the CDR3 is TGTGCCAGCAGGGGAGGCACTGAAGCTTTCTTT. The chain uses TRBV3-1 (or the pseudogene TRBV3-2) and TRBJ1-1; D call uncertain. The CDR3 contains 11 residues. The V end was cut by 6 bases, the J end by 4 bases, with 6 bases between. The germline gives CDR1 LGHDT, CDR2 YNNKEL (reference sequence).

V gene TRBV6-5 combines with J gene TRBJ2-3, with 9 positions matching TRBD1. Trimming at V came to 3 bases and at J to 4 bases, leaving 8 bases not matched to a gene. Germline V gene lookup returns CDR1 MNHEY and CDR2 SVGAGI. This CDR3 has 16 residues. In DNA, the CDR3 is TGTGCCAGCAGTTATCACGGGACAGGGAGGGCAGATACGCAGTATTTT. Protein sequence: CASSYHGTGRADTQYF.

This sequence joins TRBV4-2 and TRBJ1-3; 8 bases fit TRBD1. The CDR3 extends over 17 amino acids. Trimming removed 1 base from V and 0 bases from J; junction bases left unmatched: 5. Germline V gene sequence: CDR1 LGHNA, CDR2 YNFKEQ. CDR3 protein: CASSQVTGDDSGNTIYF. The CDR3 nucleotides read TGTGCCAGCAGCCAAGTGACAGGGGACGACTCTGGAAACACCATATATTTT.